This T cell receptor beta chain was found in a study of identical twins. TCRdb analysed the 5' RACE reads with MiXCR anew, one entry per CDR3 protein. Here the sample spans about 690,000 distinct CDR3 sequences, around 6.1% being singletons. The CDR3 length is 20 residues. Trimming shortened V by 9 bases and J by 4 bases, and 30 bases separated the two germline ends. Germline CDR1 is KGHDR and CDR2 is SFDVKD. This TCR was sampled from a young man in good health. Material: naive T cells sorted from blood. The J gene is TRBJ2-6, the V gene TRBV24-1; weak D call: TRBD1 (9 bases). As DNA, the CDR3 is TGTGCCACCCGGGACAGGGTAGGAGTAGCGGGAACTCCCGGGGCCAACGTCCTGACTTTC. It specifies CATRDRVGVAGTPGANVLTF.